This T cell receptor beta chain was captured by sequencing in a study of cytomegalovirus exposure and HLA in healthy donors. Concerning this clone itself: Its target is not known.

Whole-study results and caveats: Being productive about 90% or about 30% of the time was typical of most TCR beta V segments in an earlier analysis.

It was with 60 Vbeta and 13 Jbeta primers that the PCR ran. Profiled with immunoSEQ multiplex PCR; TCRdb holds only in-frame clones, not every one. The table has more than 95,000 clones, around four fifths seen once. Sequences were obtained from PBMCs. The sequence was collected from a woman in her forties in good health and CMV-seronegative.

Here the CDR3 reads CASSPGQFPHGYTF. CDR3 DNA sequence: TGTGCCAGCAGCCCGGGACAGTTCCCCCATGGCTACACCTTC. The chain combines TRBV7-9 with TRBJ1-2, with 7 bases that match TRBD1. The CDR3 totals 14 residues. Germline values: CDR1 SEHNR, CDR2 FQNEAQ (reference sequence). V gave up 5 bases and J gave up 6 bases; unmatched junction bases: 9. Full variable domain (rest looked up from reference TRBV7-9 and TRBJ1-2): DTGVSQNPRHKITKRGQNVTFRCDPISEHNRLYWYRQTLGQGPEFLTYFQNEAQLEKSRLLSDRFSAERPKGSFSTLEIQRTEQGDSAMYLCASSPGQFPHGYTFGSGTRLTVV.